The sequence of this T cell receptor (beta chain) was determined in a study of post-analysis software for immune sequencing data. This clonotype was seen more than once but under ten times. Its antigen remains unknown. cDNA libraries of TCR beta carried unique molecular identifiers. TCRdb redid the calling of the PCR reads with MiXCR, one entry per CDR3 protein. Here the sample spans over 700,000 distinct CDR3 sequences, roughly 27% being singletons. General study findings and limits: Those with multiple sclerosis, the patient group, showed significantly lower normalized Chao1 diversity than controls.

The TCR comes from a girl between 5 and 17 years old with multiple sclerosis. Input material: blood.

CDR3 loop: CASSQVKGVTDTQYF. CDR3 sequence (DNA): TGCGCCAGCAGCCAAGTGAAGGGCGTCACAGATACGCAGTATTTT. The chain has TRBV4-3 and TRBJ2-3; no clear D gene. The CDR3 spans 15 residues. The germline V and J ends were trimmed by 1 base and 2 bases, with 10 bases remaining between them. Germline V gene lookup returns CDR1 LGHNA and CDR2 YSLEER.